A selection of T cell receptor beta chains follows, all from one sample in a study of human T cells and chemical hapten exposure. TCRdb re-called the RACE reads through MiXCR, storing one row per CDR3 protein. The sample lists a few hundred thousand distinct CDR3 sequences, nearly 5% occurring once. The sample here was whole blood, taken in connection with sensitization to the hapten diphenylcyclopropenone (DPC). Receptors originate from a woman aged 45-60 years with alopecia areata. Some clones in this sample may be carry-over from other donors' samples. Both conserved end residues are part of each CDR3. The D gene is left open where the match is weak. Clone size, where shown, is once, few, many, or a class for clones that have expanded.

CDR3 protein: CASSPSGQPNTGELFF
CDR3 DNA: TGTGCCAGCTCACCATCGGGACAGCCGAACACCGGGGAGCTGTTTTTT
V gene: TRBV18
J gene: TRBJ2-2
D gene: TRBD1
clone size: many

CDR3 protein: CAWSALGGTDTQYF
CDR3 DNA: TGTGCCTGGAGTGCCCTAGGGGGCACAGATACGCAGTATTTT
V gene: TRBV30
J gene: TRBJ2-3
D gene: .
clone size: few

CDR3 protein: CASSPEYNYGYTF
CDR3 DNA: TGTGCCAGCAGCCCGGAGTACAACTATGGCTACACCTTC
V gene: TRBV12-3/TRBV12-4
J gene: TRBJ1-2
D gene: .
clone size: few

CDR3 protein: CAIRRQGDEKLFF
CDR3 DNA: TGTGCCATCAGACGACAGGGGGATGAAAAACTGTTTTTT
V gene: TRBV10-3
J gene: TRBJ1-4
D gene: TRBD1
clone size: many

CDR3 protein: CASSLEVLVYEQFF
CDR3 DNA: TGTGCCAGCAGCTTAGAGGTGCTAGTTTATGAGCAGTTCTTC
V gene: TRBV11-2
J gene: TRBJ2-1
D gene: .
clone size: many

CDR3 protein: CASSMTGNNQPQHF
CDR3 DNA: TGTGCCAGCAGCATGACAGGGAACAATCAGCCCCAGCATTTT
V gene: TRBV27
J gene: TRBJ1-5
D gene: TRBD1
clone size: many

CDR3 protein: CASSSTDRVGTEAFF
CDR3 DNA: TGTGCCAGCAGCTCTACGGACAGGGTAGGCACTGAAGCTTTCTTT
V gene: TRBV13
J gene: TRBJ1-1
D gene: TRBD1
clone size: many

CDR3 protein: CASSQIRAGRPSNEQFF
CDR3 DNA: TGTGCCAGCAGCCAAATTCGAGCGGGTCGTCCCTCCAATGAGCAGTTCTTC
V gene: TRBV3-1
J gene: TRBJ2-1
D gene: .
clone size: many

CDR3 protein: CASSDSGGWTEAFF
CDR3 DNA: TGTGCCAGCAGTGACTCTGGGGGCTGGACTGAAGCTTTCTTT
V gene: TRBV6-2/TRBV6-3
J gene: TRBJ1-1
D gene: .
clone size: .

CDR3 protein: CASSSNRDRGNQPQHF
CDR3 DNA: TGTGCCAGCAGTTCCAACCGGGACAGGGGCAATCAGCCCCAGCATTTT
V gene: TRBV12-3/TRBV12-4
J gene: TRBJ1-5
D gene: TRBD1
clone size: many

CDR3 protein: CASSLVAGGLQETQYF
CDR3 DNA: TGTGCCAGCTCCCTGGTAGCGGGGGGACTTCAAGAGACCCAGTACTTC
V gene: TRBV18
J gene: TRBJ2-5
D gene: TRBD2
clone size: few

CDR3 protein: CASSPWTSGSLVEQFF
CDR3 DNA: TGTGCCAGCAGTCCATGGACTAGCGGGAGTTTGGTTGAGCAGTTCTTC
V gene: TRBV12-3/TRBV12-4
J gene: TRBJ2-1
D gene: TRBD2
clone size: many

CDR3 protein: CASSSLNSPLHF
CDR3 DNA: TGTGCCAGCAGTTCCCTAAATTCACCCCTCCACTTT
V gene: TRBV6-1
J gene: TRBJ1-6
D gene: .
clone size: few

CDR3 protein: CASSPWTSGDYEQYF
CDR3 DNA: TGCGCCAGCAGCCCATGGACTAGCGGGGACTACGAGCAGTACTTC
V gene: TRBV5-1
J gene: TRBJ2-7
D gene: TRBD2
clone size: many

CDR3 protein: CASSFPSGPSTDTQYF
CDR3 DNA: TGTGCCAGCAGCTTCCCTAGCGGGCCTAGCACAGATACGCAGTATTTT
V gene: TRBV13
J gene: TRBJ2-3
D gene: TRBD2
clone size: .

CDR3 protein: CSVPPDLGDTQYF
CDR3 DNA: TGCAGCGTTCCCCCCGACTTAGGAGATACGCAGTATTTT
V gene: TRBV29-1
J gene: TRBJ2-3
D gene: .
clone size: few

CDR3 protein: CASSLGRGGPIGTGNTIYF
CDR3 DNA: TGTGCCAGCAGTTTGGGTCGCGGGGGACCCATCGGCACTGGAAACACCATATATTTT
V gene: TRBV12-3/TRBV12-4
J gene: TRBJ1-3
D gene: .
clone size: many

CDR3 protein: CSETTGFGTEAFF
CDR3 DNA: TGCAGCGAGACAACAGGGTTCGGGACTGAAGCTTTCTTT
V gene: TRBV29-1
J gene: TRBJ1-1
D gene: .
clone size: few

CDR3 protein: CASSYTPGTNEKLFF
CDR3 DNA: TGTGCCAGCAGTTACACGCCTGGGACTAATGAAAAACTGTTTTTT
V gene: TRBV6-6
J gene: TRBJ1-4
D gene: .
clone size: many

CDR3 protein: CASSQDLVGEQYF
CDR3 DNA: TGTGCCAGCAGCCAAGATCTGGTGGGGGAGCAGTACTTC
V gene: TRBV14
J gene: TRBJ2-7
D gene: .
clone size: few

CDR3 protein: CASSSGTRNTGELFF
CDR3 DNA: TGTGCCAGCAGTTCCGGGACCAGGAACACCGGGGAGCTGTTTTTT
V gene: TRBV5-4
J gene: TRBJ2-2
D gene: .
clone size: few

CDR3 protein: CASSLDSQYEQYF
CDR3 DNA: TGTGCCAGCAGTTTGGACAGCCAATACGAGCAGTACTTC
V gene: TRBV6-6
J gene: TRBJ2-7
D gene: .
clone size: many

CDR3 protein: CSVGTYTEAFF
CDR3 DNA: TGCAGCGTGGGAACCTACACTGAAGCTTTCTTT
V gene: TRBV29-1
J gene: TRBJ1-1
D gene: .
clone size: few

CDR3 protein: CASSAELKRGGQFF
CDR3 DNA: TGTGCCAGCAGTGCAGAGTTGAAGCGGGGGGGCCAGTTCTTC
V gene: TRBV25-1
J gene: TRBJ2-1
D gene: TRBD2
clone size: .

CDR3 protein: CASSFDSHYGYTF
CDR3 DNA: TGTGCCAGCAGCTTCGACAGCCACTATGGCTACACCTTC
V gene: TRBV7-2
J gene: TRBJ1-2
D gene: .
clone size: many

CDR3 protein: CASSEAKQFF
CDR3 DNA: TGTGCCAGCAGTGAAGCAAAGCAGTTCTTC
V gene: TRBV6-1
J gene: TRBJ2-1
D gene: .
clone size: many

CDR3 protein: CASSLGKSNTEAFF
CDR3 DNA: TGTGCCAGCAGTTTAGGGAAATCGAACACTGAAGCTTTCTTT
V gene: TRBV12-3/TRBV12-4
J gene: TRBJ1-1
D gene: .
clone size: .

CDR3 protein: CASSPLGVSETQYF
CDR3 DNA: TGTGCCAGCAGCCCTCTGGGGGTATCAGAGACCCAGTACTTC
V gene: TRBV7-2
J gene: TRBJ2-5
D gene: .
clone size: many

CDR3 protein: CASSPGQDLEQYF
CDR3 DNA: TGTGCCAGCAGCCCGGGACAGGATCTCGAGCAGTACTTC
V gene: TRBV14
J gene: TRBJ2-7
D gene: TRBD1
clone size: few

CDR3 protein: CASSWGVGEQYF
CDR3 DNA: TGTGCCAGCAGTTGGGGGGTCGGCGAGCAGTACTTC
V gene: TRBV27
J gene: TRBJ2-7
D gene: .
clone size: many

CDR3 protein: CAWGDTLPAHEQYF
CDR3 DNA: TGTGCCTGGGGTGATACGCTGCCGGCCCACGAGCAGTACTTC
V gene: TRBV30
J gene: TRBJ2-7
D gene: .
clone size: many

CDR3 protein: CSVEDLIAGGVETQYF
CDR3 DNA: TGCAGCGTTGAAGATCTGATAGCGGGAGGAGTAGAGACCCAGTACTTC
V gene: TRBV29-1
J gene: TRBJ2-5
D gene: TRBD2
clone size: many

CDR3 protein: CASRAEFADTQYF
CDR3 DNA: TGTGCCAGCAGAGCGGAGTTCGCAGATACGCAGTATTTT
V gene: TRBV7-2
J gene: TRBJ2-3
D gene: .
clone size: .

CDR3 protein: CSAQLSGYEQYF
CDR3 DNA: TGCAGTGCTCAGCTTAGCGGTTACGAGCAGTACTTC
V gene: TRBV20-1
J gene: TRBJ2-7
D gene: .
clone size: few

CDR3 protein: CASSSLRNQPQHF
CDR3 DNA: TGTGCCAGCAGCTCCCTCAGGAATCAGCCCCAGCATTTT
V gene: TRBV12-3/TRBV12-4
J gene: TRBJ1-5
D gene: .
clone size: many

CDR3 protein: CASSLDGTWNEQFF
CDR3 DNA: TGTGCCAGCAGCTTAGATGGGACGTGGAATGAGCAGTTCTTC
V gene: TRBV7-2
J gene: TRBJ2-1
D gene: .
clone size: many

CDR3 protein: CASSLDRGRNQPQHF
CDR3 DNA: TGTGCCAGCAGCTTGGACAGGGGTCGCAATCAGCCCCAGCATTTT
V gene: TRBV7-9
J gene: TRBJ1-5
D gene: TRBD1
clone size: .

CDR3 protein: CSASHGLAGGPPTDTQYF
CDR3 DNA: TGCAGTGCTTCCCACGGACTAGCGGGAGGGCCCCCCACAGATACGCAGTATTTT
V gene: TRBV20-1
J gene: TRBJ2-3
D gene: TRBD2
clone size: many

CDR3 protein: CASSLLAGATGELFF
CDR3 DNA: TGTGCCAGCAGTTTACTAGCGGGAGCGACCGGGGAGCTGTTTTTT
V gene: TRBV27
J gene: TRBJ2-2
D gene: TRBD2
clone size: many

CDR3 protein: CASSYMWGNTEAFF
CDR3 DNA: TGTGCCAGCAGCTACATGTGGGGGAACACTGAAGCTTTCTTT
V gene: TRBV7-2
J gene: TRBJ1-1
D gene: .
clone size: many

CDR3 protein: CASGLSAGRQETQYF
CDR3 DNA: TGCGCCAGCGGACTCTCGGCGGGCCGACAAGAGACCCAGTACTTC
V gene: TRBV5-1
J gene: TRBJ2-5
D gene: .
clone size: many

CDR3 protein: CASSLPDLRPGEQYF
CDR3 DNA: TGTGCCAGCAGTTTGCCGGACCTAAGGCCGGGGGAGCAGTACTTC
V gene: TRBV28
J gene: TRBJ2-7
D gene: .
clone size: .

CDR3 protein: CASTQDRVYPGELFF
CDR3 DNA: TGTGCCAGCACCCAGGACAGGGTCTACCCCGGGGAGCTGTTTTTT
V gene: TRBV12-3/TRBV12-4
J gene: TRBJ2-2
D gene: TRBD1
clone size: few

CDR3 protein: CSARQDRPAWYEQYF
CDR3 DNA: TGCAGTGCTAGGCAAGACAGGCCGGCCTGGTACGAGCAGTACTTC
V gene: TRBV20-1
J gene: TRBJ2-7
D gene: .
clone size: many

CDR3 protein: CASSSPPDTQYF
CDR3 DNA: TGTGCCAGCAGTTCCCCACCAGATACGCAGTATTTT
V gene: TRBV27
J gene: TRBJ2-3
D gene: .
clone size: many

CDR3 protein: CASSYLGLFMSTDTQYF
CDR3 DNA: TGTGCCAGCAGTTACTTGGGACTATTTATGAGCACAGATACGCAGTATTTT
V gene: TRBV6-5
J gene: TRBJ2-3
D gene: TRBD2
clone size: many

CDR3 protein: CSARDQAGGRYNEQFF
CDR3 DNA: TGCAGTGCTAGAGATCAGGCGGGGGGGCGCTACAATGAGCAGTTCTTC
V gene: TRBV20-1
J gene: TRBJ2-1
D gene: TRBD2
clone size: many